These 10 T cell receptor beta chains were all obtained from the same sample, sequenced in a study of monozygotic twins with inflammatory bowel disease. TCRdb re-called the 5' RACE reads, yielding one record per CDR3 amino acid sequence without DNA. The sample includes some 300,000 distinct CDR3 sequences. Source material: blood. These receptors came from a human donor with ulcerative colitis or Crohn's disease, or a healthy co-twin of an affected twin (not recorded which).

V and J are TRBV20-1 and TRBJ2-6. CDR3 length equals 13 residues. Germline V gene lookup returns CDR1 DFQATT and CDR2 SNEGSKA (reference sequence). CDR3: CSAALSGANVLTF.

The chain joins TRBV5-5 to TRBJ1-1; with no DNA, the TCRdb D assignment of TRBD1 cannot be verified. This CDR3 region has 15 residues. Germline CDR1 SGHKS, CDR2 YYEKEE (reference sequence). CDR3: CASIKAGGRGSEAFF.

The V and J genes are TRBV19 and TRBJ1-2; TCRdb lists TRBD1, though no DNA is available to test this call. The CDR3 runs 14 residues. Germline V CDR1 and CDR2: LNHDA, SQIVND (reference sequence). CDR3 sequence reads: CASRESGGNYGYTF.

The genes are TRBV7-2 and TRBJ1-6; TCRdb reports TRBD1, a call that lacks DNA to check it against. The CDR3 totals 14 residues. CDR1 is SGHTA and CDR2 is FQGNSA in the germline V gene. The CDR3 loop is CASNKPARGRTLHF.

The J gene is TRBJ2-3, the V gene TRBV9; TCRdb returns TRBD2, unconfirmable since there is no DNA. The CDR3 extends over 16 amino acids. Germline-derived CDR1 and CDR2 are SGDLS and YYNGEE. CDR3 protein: CASSGVAGTSTDTQYF.

This chain uses TRBV5-1 with TRBJ2-3. The CDR3 loop spans 15 amino acids. Looked up from germline, CDR1 is SGHRS and CDR2 is YFSETQ. The CDR3 is CASSLVVGDSDTQYF.

The V gene is TRBV24-1, the J gene TRBJ2-1; TCRdb calls TRBD2, which cannot be checked without DNA. The CDR3 is made up of 18 amino acids. The germline CDR1 and CDR2 sequences are KGHDR and SFDVKD. The CDR3 here is CATSDLPRSGGLLDEQFF.

The rearrangement joins TRBV20-1 to TRBJ2-7; the TCRdb call, TRBD2, lacks DNA for checking. Germline CDR1 is DFQATT and CDR2 is SNEGSKA (reference sequence). CDR3 length equals 14 residues. CDR3 region: CSARSGLASSEQYF.

The chain carries TRBV18 and TRBJ1-1. This CDR3 comprises 15 residues. Germline V gene lookup returns CDR1 KGHSH and CDR2 LQKENI. CDR3 residues: CASSPSSGGNREAFF.

CDR3 amino acids: CASSLDDGSYEQYF. The chain employs TRBV5-1 and TRBJ2-7. Germline CDR1 reads SGHRS; CDR2 reads YFSETQ. The CDR3 spans 14 residues.